This T cell receptor beta chain comes out of a study of blood T cell repertoires in COVID-19 (TCRdb year 2020). In terms of the full investigation: Samples covering the acute and convalescent phases of COVID-19 were provided by collaborators in the United States, Italy and Spain. Where available, HLA class I and class II types were taken from metadata supplied by the sample provider and were not determined by assay-based typing. Samples were obtained from the ongoing ImmuneRACE study (first 160 participants) and from over 1,000 subjects provided by 6 global collaborators. A freely available public database, intended as a resource for researchers studying the immune response to SARS-CoV-2, is where the repertoires were released. Nearly every sample came with metadata listing a de-identified subject ID, COVID-19 status, age in years and sex. The dataset comprised deeply sampled blood TCRbeta repertoires from subjects exposed to, actively infected with, or recovered from COVID-19. The prospective study material was composed of cDNA or gDNA derived from T cells, B-cell-depleted T cells, or PBMCs. Broad study findings and their caveats: The amount of clinical and demographic metadata varied by source and participant and was provided uncurated.

Participants in the prospective study were enrolled through a virtual design, were aged roughly 18 to 100 years, and lived in fewer than 30 United States geographic areas. Cohort assignment in the prospective study relied on participant-reported clinical history from a screening survey and a study questionnaire. Exposed participants had been in contact with someone with a PCR-confirmed or clinician-diagnosed COVID-19 case within 2 weeks of study entry. In the prospective study, whole blood, serum and a nasopharyngeal or oropharyngeal swab were collected from each participant by mobile phlebotomists. Additional blood draws and questionnaires over an approximately 2-month period could optionally be provided by prospective study participants. Prospective study blood samples were shipped either frozen or at room temperature before DNA extraction. The CDR3, cysteine through phenylalanine, is 16 amino acids long. The retained sequence is limited to the CDR3, 48 bases, with the frame set at the first base. V is pared back by 5 bases and J by 8 bases, with 22 bases lying between the germline termini. CDR1 and CDR2, looked up from the germline V gene, are SGHTA and FQGNSA.

TCRbeta CDR3 regions were amplified from genomic DNA using the immunoSEQ Assay, a bias-controlled multiplex PCR. Per the original workflow: The number of nucleated cells in each sample was estimated by amplification of reference gene primers within the assay. To quantify the absolute abundance of each unique TCRbeta CDR3 rearrangement, sequence reads were collapsed and filtered. For each sample, productive Simpson clonality was calculated by taking the square root of Simpson's diversity index across productive rearrangements. In its TCRdb copy, this immuneACCESS table keeps in-frame sequences only and misses some clones. Where compared with another copy, unresolved V genes explain less than half of these, and the others have no known cause. V and J calls and clone size come straight from that table; D and trimming were deduced from the DNA. Here the sample has about 270,000 clones; approximately 90% occur a single time. The biggest ten clones account for about 3% of the sample.

For this clone: Its antigen is not yet known. No much larger clonotype is one base removed from it; base qualities were not supplied.

Recombination connected TRBV7-2 to TRBJ2-1; the D region possibly corresponds to TRBD2 (5 bases align). The sequencing sample was made of PBMCs or T cells enriched from blood (not recorded which). This clonotype originated in a man in his forties who had been exposed to COVID-19. The CDR3 sequence is CASSALGLAVSDEQFF. The sequenced DNA: TGTGCCAGCAGCGCGCTTGGACTCGCGGTGAGTGATGAGCAGTTCTTC.